The 32 T cell receptor beta chains below all came from one sample that was sequenced in a study of Ad26.COV2.S vaccination and SARS-CoV-2 variants (dated by TCRdb to about 2021). Libraries were prepared through the immunoSEQ multiplex PCR assay. This is the immuneACCESS table as TCRdb keeps it, with only in-frame sequences that have V and J called. A part of the clones is gone; compared with another copy, unresolved V genes explain less than half, and the rest is unexplained. The sample table contains hundreds of thousands of clones; only one count was recorded for 70% to 90% of them. Jointly, the top ten make up about 1.5% of the sample. Read against the paper, the sample's treatment or condition label means: roughly 20 received Ad26.COV2.S at low or high dose, single or two shots; roughly five received placebo; per-sample allocation not given. For vaccine and placebo recipients, repertoires were sequenced using samples collected on day 63 after the first injection.

Sequences were derived from peripheral blood, sampled in a trial of Ad26.COV2.S vaccine versus placebo. The receptors were gathered from a person between 18 and 65 years old who received the Ad26.COV2.S COVID-19 vaccine or a placebo.

The V call is TRBV11-2, the J call TRBJ2-5; D perhaps matches TRBD1 (5 bases). The CDR3 has 13 amino acids. Germline CDR1 is SGHAT and CDR2 is FQNNGV. Trimming cost V 5 bases and J 1 base, with 8 bases left between them. CDR3 residues: CASSADSQETQYF. The DNA of the CDR3 is TGTGCCAGCAGCGCCGACAGCCAAGAGACCCAGTACTTC.

A few counts support this clone. The chain has TRBV11-2 and TRBJ2-1; D gene uncertain. The V end was cut by 5 bases, the J end by 1 base, with 12 bases between. Germline values: CDR1 SGHAT, CDR2 FQNNGV. The CDR3 covers 15 residues. The CDR3 bases are TGTGCCAGCAGCATTCAGGCCAGGTCCTACAATGAGCAGTTCTTC. Encoded protein: CASSIQARSYNEQFF. Using reference TRBV11-2 and TRBJ2-1 for the parts outside the CDR3, the full variable domain is EAGVAQSPRYKIIEKRQSVAFWCNPISGHATLYWYQQILGQGPKLLIQFQNNGVVDDSQLPKDRFSAERLKGVDSTLKIQPAKLEDSAVYLCASSIQARSYNEQFFGPGTRLTVL.

The rearrangement links TRBV25-1 to TRBJ2-5; D uncertain. CDR1 and CDR2 (germline): MGHDK, SYGVNS. The length of the CDR3 is 13 residues. Trimming removed 0 bases at V and 2 bases at J, with 4 bases between. CDR3 nucleotides: TGTGCCAGCAGTGAATACTTTCAAGAGACCCAGTACTTC. Translating it yields CASSEYFQETQYF.

This clone has just a few counts. The chain couples TRBV13 to TRBJ2-5; a possible D gene is TRBD2 (6 bases). This CDR3 is built from 13 residues. Trimming pared 3 bases from V and 10 bases from J, leaving 15 bases between. Germline V gives CDR1 PRHDT, CDR2 FYEKMQ (reference sequence). The CDR3 nucleotides read TGTGCCAGCAGCTTGGACCTCCTGGGGGGCCAGTACTTC. Translating it yields CASSLDLLGGQYF.

This clone was picked up a small number of times. V usage is TRBV3-1 (or the pseudogene TRBV3-2) and J usage is TRBJ1-5; TRBD1 matches at 7 bases. J gave up 5 bases and V 0 bases, and 13 bases lay outside the gene matches. The CDR3 has 18 residues. Germline-derived CDR1 and CDR2 are LGHDT and YNNKEL (reference sequence). CDR3 residues: CASSQDSPGGRLDQPQHF. The CDR3 nucleotides are TGTGCCAGCAGCCAAGATTCCCCAGGGGGGCGCCTAGATCAGCCCCAGCATTTT.

This clone was recorded only once. The chain combines TRBV19 with TRBJ1-4, with D maybe TRBD1 (5 bases). From germline, CDR1 is LNHDA and CDR2 SQIVND (reference sequence). The CDR3 covers 14 residues. The ends were cut back, 10 bases at V and 0 bases at J, with 12 bases in the middle. Written as DNA, the CDR3 is TGTGCCACCCGGGGCGTTGCAACTAATGAAAAACTGTTTTTT. Translating it yields CATRGVATNEKLFF.

The chain links TRBV3-1 (or the pseudogene TRBV3-2) to TRBJ2-2; D is perhaps TRBD2 (7 bases). CDR3 length: 17 residues. V was clipped by 4 bases and J by 4 bases, with 19 bases between them. CDR1 LGHDT and CDR2 YNNKEL come from the germline V gene (reference sequence). The CDR3: CASSRELGGLRTGELFF. The CDR3 DNA is TGTGCCAGCAGCCGGGAGTTGGGGGGGCTACGCACCGGGGAGCTGTTTTTT.

This chain links TRBV2 with TRBJ1-5; 8 bases match TRBD1. CDR1 and CDR2 from the germline V gene are SNHLY and FYNNEI. This CDR3 is built from 13 residues. With V trimmed by 6 bases and J by 7 bases, 5 bases remained unmatched. CDR3 residues: CASRPTGGQPQHF. The CDR3 DNA reads as TGTGCCAGCAGACCAACAGGGGGGCAGCCCCAGCATTTT.

This clone has only one observation. The chain employs TRBV7-3 and TRBJ2-1, with 11 bases matching TRBD2. Germline V gene data show CDR1 as SGHTA and CDR2 as FQGTGA. V dropped 0 bases and J dropped 9; count of bases not matched to a gene: 4. The CDR3 loop spans 15 amino acids. This CDR3 reads CASSLTSGGATEQFF. CDR3 DNA sequence: TGTGCCAGCAGCTTAACTAGCGGGGGGGCCACTGAGCAGTTCTTC. The full variable domain, completed using reference TRBV7-3 and TRBJ2-1, is GAGVSQTPSNKVTEKGKYVELRCDPISGHTALYWYRQSLGQGPEFLIYFQGTGAADDSGLPNDRFFAVRPEGSVSTLKIQRTERGDSAVYLCASSLTSGGATEQFFGPGTRLTVL.

This clone was seen a single time. The J gene is TRBJ2-7, the V gene TRBV2; 9 bases line up with TRBD1. Germline loops: CDR1 SNHLY, CDR2 FYNNEI. The CDR3 is made up of 15 amino acids. J was trimmed by 6 bases and V by 7 bases; bases with no gene match: 13. The CDR3 DNA is TGTGCCAGCATCCCGGGGGACAGGGTAAGGATCGAGCAGTACTTC. Its protein is CASIPGDRVRIEQYF.

The gene calls are TRBV4-1 and TRBJ2-7; 9 positions match TRBD2. Looked up from germline, CDR1 is MGHRA and CDR2 is YSYEKL. V dropped 4 bases and J dropped 1; count of bases not matched to a gene: 5. The CDR3 has 15 residues. The CDR3 bases are TGCGCCAGCAGCCTGGAGACTAGCGGTTCCTACGAGCAGTACTTC. Translated, it gives CASSLETSGSYEQYF.

V is TRBV27 and J is TRBJ1-3; TRBD1 might be the D (6 bases). The CDR3 loop spans 16 amino acids. V was shortened by 5 bases and J by 3 bases, with 17 bases between the two germline ends. Germline CDR1 and CDR2: MNHEY and SMNVEV (reference sequence). This chain's CDR3 is CASSEGRGGFGNTIYF. Written as DNA, the CDR3 is TGTGCCAGCAGTGAGGGAAGGGGGGGATTTGGAAACACCATATATTTT.

This clone was detected once. This chain uses TRBV21-1 with TRBJ2-1; the tabulated D call, TRBD2, remains unverified against the DNA. TRBV21-1 constitutes a pseudogene. The CDR3 contains 17 residues. CDR3 coding DNA: TGTGCCAGCCCGGGACAGGATACTAGCGGGAGCGGCAATGAGCAGTTCTTC. It specifies CASPGQDTSGSGNEQFF.

The CDR3 spells CASSLVTGAASGANVLTF. The CDR3 nucleotides read TGTGCCAGCAGCTTAGTTACAGGGGCCGCCTCTGGGGCCAACGTCCTGACTTTC. J is TRBJ2-6 and V is TRBV7-8; 7 nucleotides line up with TRBD1. Germline V gene lookup returns CDR1 SGHVS and CDR2 FQNEAQ. The trim removed 1 base at V and 0 bases at J, leaving 6 bases unmatched. CDR3 length equals 18 residues.

V and J are TRBV3-1 (or the pseudogene TRBV3-2) and TRBJ1-2; 7 bases map to TRBD1. Losses at the gene ends were 4 bases for V and 2 bases for J; bases not matched to a gene: 1. Germline CDR1 and CDR2: LGHDT and YNNKEL (reference sequence). The CDR3 covers 13 residues. The DNA of the CDR3 is TGTGCCAGCAGCCCACAGGGGAACTATGGCTACACCTTC. Its translation: CASSPQGNYGYTF.

Concerning this clone: The sample has other DNA sequences that encode this CDR3 too. The V call is TRBV6-5, the J call TRBJ2-1; 9 nucleotides match TRBD2. Germline CDR1 and CDR2: MNHEY and SVGAGI. Trimming removed 2 bases from V and 6 bases from J; junction bases left unmatched: 5. This CDR3 contains 15 residues. CDR3 sequence (DNA): TGTGCCAGCAGTTACCGTGGACTAGCGCCCAATGAGCAGTTCTTC. Its translation: CASSYRGLAPNEQFF.

V usage is TRBV6-5 and J usage is TRBJ1-1, with TRBD1 matching over 8 bases. Germline assignment: CDR1 MNHEY and CDR2 SVGAGI. This CDR3 region has 14 residues. Losses at the gene ends were 5 bases for V and 1 base for J; bases not matched to a gene: 3. The DNA for the CDR3 is TGTGCCAGCAGTCGGACAGGGAGGAACACTGAAGCTTTCTTT. Translation: CASSRTGRNTEAFF.

The chain is built from TRBV2 and TRBJ2-5, with D unclear. V was trimmed by 7 bases and J by 5 bases, leaving 14 bases between them. Germline CDR1 and CDR2: SNHLY and FYNNEI. The CDR3 length is 13 residues. The CDR3 spells CASTHEARETQYF. The CDR3 bases are TGTGCCAGCACCCACGAAGCTAGGGAGACCCAGTACTTC.

The V call is TRBV2, the J call TRBJ2-7; no clear D gene. The germline gives CDR1 SNHLY, CDR2 FYNNEI. The V end was cut by 6 bases, the J end by 3 bases, with 9 bases between. The CDR3 covers 12 residues. As DNA, the CDR3 is TGTGCCAGCAGAGTCCGGTTCTACGAGCAGTACTTC. Its translation is CASRVRFYEQYF.

The rearrangement joins TRBV3-1 (or the pseudogene TRBV3-2) to TRBJ2-3, with unresolved D. Germline-derived CDR1 and CDR2 are LGHDT and YNNKEL (reference sequence). Between the trimmed V and J ends, which lost 3 bases and 4 bases, there was a span of 14 bases. The CDR3 is 15 amino acids. CDR3 sequence (DNA): TGTGCCAGCAGCCATCGAGGAAGCCGAGCAGATACGCAGTATTTT. Protein: CASSHRGSRADTQYF.

The rearrangement links TRBV7-2 to TRBJ2-1; 10 positions match TRBD2. CDR1 is SGHTA and CDR2 is FQGNSA in the germline V gene. The V segment lost 5 bases and the J segment 4 bases; nucleotides outside the gene matches: 5. CDR3 size: 15 residues. CDR3 sequence: CASSPLAGAYNEQFF. CDR3 nucleotide sequence: TGTGCCAGCAGCCCCCTAGCGGGAGCTTACAATGAGCAGTTCTTC.

This clone was counted once. The chain carries TRBV6-2 or TRBV6-3 and TRBJ1-1; TRBD1 matches at 7 bases. The CDR3 contains 14 residues. Trimming cost V 6 bases and J 2 bases; bases outside gene matches: 6. Germline loops: CDR1 MNHEY, CDR2 SVGEGT. CDR3 sequence: CASSHRTGNTEAFF. CDR3 bases: TGTGCCAGCAGCCACCGGACAGGTAACACTGAAGCTTTCTTT.

The CDR3 loop reads CATSRTGTASSYEQYF. CDR3 coding DNA: TGTGCCACCAGCAGAACCGGGACCGCGAGCTCCTACGAGCAGTACTTC. The rearrangement links TRBV15 to TRBJ2-7, with D perhaps matching TRBD1 or TRBD2 (5 bases each). The V end was cut by 2 bases, the J end by 0 bases, with 14 bases between. There are 16 residues in the CDR3. Germline V gene data show CDR1 as LNHNV and CDR2 as YYDKDF (reference sequence).

The chain couples TRBV12-3 or TRBV12-4 to TRBJ2-7; no clear D. The CDR3 has 13 residues. Deletions cut 3 bases from V and 2 bases from J, with 8 bases between. The CDR3 spells CASSFVATYEQYF. CDR3 nucleotide sequence: TGTGCCAGCAGTTTCGTCGCCACCTACGAGCAGTACTTC.

The rearrangement uses TRBV12-3 or TRBV12-4 and TRBJ1-1; D call uncertain. Trimming removed 7 bases at V and 1 base at J, with 7 bases between. The CDR3 contains 12 residues. The CDR3 spells CASKDGNTEAFF. The CDR3 bases are TGTGCCAGCAAGGACGGGAACACTGAAGCTTTCTTT.

This clone was counted a single time. The chain recombines TRBV24-1 with TRBJ2-7; D is ambiguous. Germline V gene lookup returns CDR1 KGHDR and CDR2 SFDVKD. V was cut by 0 bases and J by 1 base, with 15 bases left in between. The CDR3 is 17 amino acids. The CDR3 nucleotides read TGTGCCACCAGTGATTTGTCCTCCCGAGACTCATCCTACGAGCAGTACTTC. Its translation is CATSDLSSRDSSYEQYF.

The V and J genes are TRBV7-8 and TRBJ1-2; 10 bases map to TRBD1. This CDR3 region has 16 residues. V lost 5 bases to trimming and J lost 2 bases; unmatched junction nucleotides: 8. CDR1 SGHVS and CDR2 FQNEAQ come from the germline V gene. Written as DNA, the CDR3 is TGTGCCAGCAGCCCCCTAAGGGGACAGGGGAACTATGGCTACACCTTC. Its translation is CASSPLRGQGNYGYTF.

The rearrangement joins TRBV27 to TRBJ2-3; TRBD2 matches 13 bases. V was pared by 3 bases and J by 11 bases, with 2 bases of the junction left unmatched. The CDR3 sequence is 13 residues long. CDR1 and CDR2 (germline): MNHEY, SMNVEV (reference sequence). The DNA of the CDR3 is TGTGCCAGCAGTTTTGGACTAGCGGGGGTGCAGTATTTT. Translation: CASSFGLAGVQYF.

This clone occurred a few times. The V gene is TRBV5-1, the J gene TRBJ1-5; D may be TRBD1 (6 bases). The CDR3 spans 14 residues. Trimming removed 0 bases from V and 5 bases from J, with 9 bases in between. Germline V gene data show CDR1 as SGHRS and CDR2 as YFSETQ. The CDR3 region is CASSLDGGDQPQHF. In nucleotides, the CDR3 is TGCGCCAGCAGCTTGGATGGGGGCGATCAGCCCCAGCATTTT.

The chain combines TRBV10-3 with TRBJ1-2; a weak D match, TRBD1 (6 bases). This CDR3 comprises 13 residues. V gave up 5 bases and J gave up 3 bases, with 10 bases separating them. The germline V gene has CDR1 ENHRY and CDR2 SYGVKD. CDR3 in amino acids: CAISLRQDYGYTF. The CDR3 nucleotides are TGTGCCATCAGTCTACGACAGGACTATGGCTACACCTTC.

This clone was picked up a small number of times. The chain couples TRBV5-4 to TRBJ1-6, with 7 positions matching TRBD1. The CDR3 loop spans 15 amino acids. Germline V gene lookup returns CDR1 SGHNT and CDR2 YYREEE (reference sequence). Losses at the gene ends were 0 bases for V and 8 bases for J; bases not matched to a gene: 5. The CDR3 loop reads CASSLVEGADSPLHF. The CDR3, as DNA: TGTGCCAGCAGCTTGGTGGAGGGGGCTGATTCACCCCTCCACTTT.

The chain uses TRBV6-5 and TRBJ1-4, with a weak D call TRBD1 (6 bases). Deletions cut 4 bases from V and 6 bases from J, with 12 bases between. Per germline, CDR1 MNHEY and CDR2 SVGAGI. The CDR3 contains 14 residues. CDR3 coding DNA: TGTGCCAGCAGTTCTCAGGGGTGGGATGAAAAACTGTTTTTT. Protein sequence: CASSSQGWDEKLFF.